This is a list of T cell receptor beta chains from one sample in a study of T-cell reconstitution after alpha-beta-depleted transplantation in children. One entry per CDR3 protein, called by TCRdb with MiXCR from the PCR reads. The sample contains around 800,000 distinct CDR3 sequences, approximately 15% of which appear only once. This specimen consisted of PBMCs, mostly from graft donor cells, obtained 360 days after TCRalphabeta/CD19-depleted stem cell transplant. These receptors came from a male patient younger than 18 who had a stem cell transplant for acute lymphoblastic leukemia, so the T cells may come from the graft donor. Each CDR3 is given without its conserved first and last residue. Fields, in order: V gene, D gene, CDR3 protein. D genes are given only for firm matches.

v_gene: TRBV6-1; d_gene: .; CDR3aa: ASSDRRHNEQF
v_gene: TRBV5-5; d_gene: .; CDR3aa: ASSFPGLSYEQY
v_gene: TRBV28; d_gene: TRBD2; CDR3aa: ASSSPGTSGTSTDTQY
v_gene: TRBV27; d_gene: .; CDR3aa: ASSHNSVSNTGELF
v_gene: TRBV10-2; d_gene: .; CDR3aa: ASSSSKGSYEQY
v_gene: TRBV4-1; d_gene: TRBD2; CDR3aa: ASSHSGTSGFTDTQY
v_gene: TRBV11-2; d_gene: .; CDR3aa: ASSKTTGLTREQY
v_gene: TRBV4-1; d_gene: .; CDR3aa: ASSQGPIYNEQF
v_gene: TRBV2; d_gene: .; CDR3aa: ASSAQPGSQPQH
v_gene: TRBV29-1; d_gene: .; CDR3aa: SVTGLPDQPQH
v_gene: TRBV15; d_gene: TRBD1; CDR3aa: ATSRDLGQGTYGYT
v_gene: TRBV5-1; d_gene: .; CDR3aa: ASSFSQTSNTEAF
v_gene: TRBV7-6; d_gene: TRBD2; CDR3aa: ASSLVAGLAGGLVSHEQY
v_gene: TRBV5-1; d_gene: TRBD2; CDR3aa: ASTPLDSGKGEQY
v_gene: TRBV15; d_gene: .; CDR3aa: ATTFRAGDLF